The 20 T cell receptor beta chains listed next were all sequenced from one sample in a study of regulatory T cells in long-lasting Graves disease. Described time point: newly diagnosed GD, antithyroid drugs for less than 3 months. Isolated PBMC RNA provided the starting material for the TCR library. In building TCR beta libraries, iRepertoire HTBI primers were used together with Arm-PCR of CDR3 regions. MiXCR was run by TCRdb on the multiplex PCR reads, yielding one entry per CDR3 protein. Of about 560,000 distinct CDR3 sequences listed, about 16% are singletons. These data were likewise used in another study, on T cells in Graves' hyperthyroidism and ophthalmopathy.

The sequencing used peripheral blood mononuclear cells (PBMCs), collected at new diagnosis, from a patient treated with antithyroid drugs. Receptors originate from a man between 18 and 35 years old with Graves disease.

In this sample, this clonotype turned up a few times. This chain's CDR3 is CASSPFGDREAYNEQFF. The CDR3 nucleotides are TGTGCCAGCAGCCCCTTTGGCGACAGGGAGGCCTACAATGAGCAGTTCTTC. The chain couples TRBV27 to TRBJ2-1; the D gene is possibly TRBD1 (7 bases). Germline V lookup: CDR1 MNHEY, CDR2 SMNVEV (reference sequence). This CDR3 has 17 amino acids. Trimming cost V 6 bases and J 2 bases, with 20 bases left between them.

This clonotype was observed at least ten times. The rearrangement joins TRBV13 to TRBJ2-7; 10 bases are shared with TRBD1. V trimming: 3 bases; J trimming: 5 bases; junction bases outside the gene matches: 4. The CDR3 is 14 amino acids. Per the germline V gene, CDR1 is PRHDT and CDR2 is FYEKMQ (reference sequence). This chain's CDR3 is CASSLTGGTDEQYF. The CDR3 DNA follows: TGTGCCAGCAGCTTGACAGGGGGCACAGACGAGCAGTACTTC.

On this clonotype: A much larger clone differs by one base, so this may be a read error. The CDR3 sequence is CPWSIDTEAFF. The CDR3, as DNA: TGTCCCTGGAGTATCGACACTGAAGCTTTCTTT. V usage is TRBV30 and J usage is TRBJ1-1; D gene ambiguous. CDR1 GTSNPN and CDR2 SVGIG come from the germline V gene (reference sequence). This CDR3 contains 11 residues.

Note on this clonotype: The junction departs from germline at one end; a sequencing error may be responsible. The chain is built from TRBV5-1 and TRBJ2-5, with D possibly matching TRBD2 (7 bases). The CDR3 contains 15 residues. Per germline, CDR1 SGHRS and CDR2 YFSETQ. CDR3 in DNA: TGTGCCAGCAGTCTCCTAGCGGAGAGGGGGGAGACCCAGTACTTC. It translates to CASSLLAERGETQYF.

This clonotype was counted at least ten times. The chain uses TRBV11-2 and TRBJ1-4, with D maybe TRBD1 (5 bases). CDR3 length: 15 residues. V was trimmed by 5 bases and J by 4 bases, leaving 14 bases between them. The germline CDR1 and CDR2 sequences are SGHAT and FQNNGV. CDR3 in DNA: TGTGCCAGCAGCCGGAACAGGATGATTAATGAAAAACTGTTTTTT. This gives the protein CASSRNRMINEKLFF. The full variable domain, completed using reference TRBV11-2 and TRBJ1-4, is EAGVAQSPRYKIIEKRQSVAFWCNPISGHATLYWYQQILGQGPKLLIQFQNNGVVDDSQLPKDRFSAERLKGVDSTLKIQPAKLEDSAVYLCASSRNRMINEKLFFGSGTQLSVL.

In regard to this clonotype: The junction differs from germline at one of its ends, possibly a read error. DNA for the CDR3: TGTGCCTGGAGTGTGACCCTAGGGCCCGGGGAGCTGTCTTTT. It is translated as CAWSVTLGPGELSF. The rearrangement links TRBV30 to TRBJ2-2; D perhaps matches TRBD2 (5 bases). Germline V gene data show CDR1 as GTSNPN and CDR2 as SVGIG (reference sequence). The CDR3 has 14 residues.

This clonotype was detected only a few times. The rearrangement links TRBV28 to TRBJ2-7; 9 bases are a match to TRBD1. The CDR3 contains 14 residues. J gave up 2 bases and V 6 bases, and 5 bases lay outside the gene matches. The germline gives CDR1 MDHEN, CDR2 SYDVKM. CDR3 sequence reads: CASSLWDRAYEQYF. CDR3 in DNA: TGTGCCAGCAGCTTGTGGGACAGGGCCTACGAGCAGTACTTC.

This chain uses TRBV27 with TRBJ1-5; possible D gene TRBD1, 5 bases. The germline CDR1 and CDR2 sequences are MNHEY and SMNVEV (reference sequence). Between the trimmed V and J ends, which lost 4 bases and 5 bases, there was a span of 15 bases. The CDR3 length is 15 residues. In DNA form, the CDR3 reads TGTGCCAGCAGTTCGATAATGGGGGACGATCAGCCCCAGCATTTT. This gives the protein CASSSIMGDDQPQHF.

The chain has TRBV7-9 and TRBJ1-2, with D possibly TRBD1 on 5 matching bases. The CDR3 sequence is 14 residues long. Germline lookup yields CDR1 SEHNR and CDR2 FQNEAQ (reference sequence). V was cut by 4 bases and J by 6 bases, with 15 bases left in between. CDR3 nucleotide sequence: TGTGCCAGCAGCTCACCGTCCGGGACGGATGGCTACACCTTC. Amino acids: CASSSPSGTDGYTF.

This sequence joins TRBV7-8 and TRBJ2-4, with TRBD2 matching 11 bases. The CDR3 is 19 residues long. After removal of 4 bases from V and 0 bases from J, the junction contained 11 bases not matched to a gene. Germline CDR1 SGHVS, CDR2 FQNEAQ. The CDR3 spells CASSSHGGTSGIAKNIQYF. CDR3 in DNA: TGTGCCAGCAGCTCACATGGGGGGACTAGCGGTATAGCCAAAAACATTCAGTACTTC.

This clonotype turned up a few times. V and J are TRBV15 and TRBJ2-3; TRBD2 agrees at 9 bases. Per the germline V gene, CDR1 is LNHNV and CDR2 is YYDKDF (reference sequence). V dropped 4 bases and J dropped 0; count of bases not matched to a gene: 11. This CDR3 region has 18 residues. The chain's CDR3 is CATSKDRKAGGSTDTQYF. The CDR3 nucleotides read TGTGCCACCAGCAAAGATAGGAAAGCGGGAGGAAGCACAGATACGCAGTATTTT.

This clonotype has ten or more counts. This chain links TRBV12-3 or TRBV12-4 with TRBJ1-5; 8 bases fit TRBD1. V shed 6 bases and J 6 bases; nucleotides not matched to a gene: 10. This CDR3 comprises 15 residues. The CDR3 DNA sequence: TGTGCCAGCAGCATGCTACAGGGGGGAGGTCAGCCCCAGCATTTT. Translating gives CASSMLQGGGQPQHF.

This chain uses TRBV4-1 with TRBJ2-1, with TRBD2 matching over 10 bases. The V segment lost 3 bases and the J segment 9 bases; nucleotides outside the gene matches: 14. Germline CDR1 MGHRA, CDR2 YSYEKL. The CDR3 contains 17 residues. This chain's CDR3 is CASSQLAGAGPRGEQFF. CDR3 bases: TGCGCCAGCAGCCAGCTAGCGGGAGCGGGCCCGAGGGGTGAGCAGTTCTTC.

The chain combines TRBV12-3 or TRBV12-4 with TRBJ2-5; D gene ambiguous. This CDR3 has 11 amino acids. V was shortened by 5 bases and J by 5 bases, with 6 bases between the two germline ends. CDR3 loop: CASSAMETQYF. In nucleotides, the CDR3 is TGTGCCAGCAGTGCCATGGAGACCCAGTACTTC.

This clonotype has more than one count but fewer than ten. V usage is TRBV30 and J usage is TRBJ2-2, with TRBD2 identical over 7 bases. Trimming at V came to 4 bases and at J to 6 bases, leaving 5 bases not matched to a gene. CDR3 length equals 13 residues. CDR1 and CDR2 (germline): GTSNPN, SVGIG (reference sequence). CDR3 region: CAWIGLGPGELFF. CDR3 DNA sequence: TGTGCCTGGATCGGACTAGGCCCCGGGGAGCTGTTTTTT.

The V and J genes are TRBV20-1 and TRBJ1-1; the D is unclear. The V gene lost 2 bases and the J gene lost 6 bases, with 7 bases spanning the gap. This CDR3 is built from 11 residues. CDR1 DFQATT and CDR2 SNEGSKA come from the germline V gene (reference sequence). CDR3 DNA sequence: TGCAGTGCTAGAAACGGACCTGAAGCTTTCTTT. As protein: CSARNGPEAFF.

This clonotype was observed a few times. This chain connects TRBV3-1 to TRBJ2-1; 14 bases map to TRBD2. Germline lookup yields CDR1 LGHDT and CDR2 YNNKEL (reference sequence). This CDR3 is built from 17 residues. Trimming at V came to 5 bases and at J to 4 bases, leaving 7 bases not matched to a gene. In nucleotides, the CDR3 is TGTGCCAGCAGCGGACGGACTAGCGGGAGGTCATACAATGAGCAGTTCTTC. This encodes CASSGRTSGRSYNEQFF.

There are many counts of this clonotype. The V gene is TRBV19, the J gene TRBJ2-7; TRBD1 matches at 7 bases. From germline, CDR1 is LNHDA and CDR2 SQIVND (reference sequence). The V and J ends lost 8 bases and 0 bases, in that order; junction bases with no gene match: 7. The CDR3 has 14 residues. CDR3 DNA: TGTGCCAGTTCGAAGACAGGGAGCTCCTACGAGCAGTACTTC. Translating it yields CASSKTGSSYEQYF.

This clonotype was detected a few times. The rearrangement uses TRBV10-3 and TRBJ1-1, with D perhaps TRBD1 (5 bases). Trimming left V 4 bases short and J 1 base short, with 10 bases between. Germline CDR1 and CDR2: ENHRY and SYGVKD. CDR3 length: 14 amino acids. In DNA form, the CDR3 reads TGTGCCATCAGTGTCCGGGGGGGGAACACTGAAGCTTTCTTT. This translates into CAISVRGGNTEAFF.

The chain links TRBV2 to TRBJ1-6; 7 bases align to TRBD1. In germline, CDR1 is SNHLY, CDR2 FYNNEI. The CDR3 sequence is 19 residues long. Unmatched junction bases numbered 15, after V lost 7 bases and J lost 0 bases. CDR3 in DNA: TGTGCCAGCACCCAAGGGTGGCAGGGGGATGGCTCCTATAATTCACCCCTCCACTTT. It translates to CASTQGWQGDGSYNSPLHF.